Shown below are 5 T cell receptor beta chains from a single sample sequenced in a study of CD4+ T cells in melanoma. The repertoire was sequenced with immunoSEQ multiplex PCR; TCRdb's copy has only in-frame clones and lacks some. The sample consists of approximately 14,000 clones, under 80% of them appearing once. Sequenced: cells from a culture (not recorded whether cultured in vitro). The receptors were sampled from a human donor with melanoma.

This clone was seen more than once but under ten times. The V gene is TRBV5-1, the J gene TRBJ1-1; no firm D call. V was trimmed by 2 bases and J by 0 bases, leaving 11 bases between them. The CDR3 loop spans 15 amino acids. Germline CDR1 SGHRS, CDR2 YFSETQ. The CDR3 region is CASSFGRNLNTEAFF. The DNA of the CDR3 is TGCGCCAGCAGCTTCGGTCGGAACTTGAACACTGAAGCTTTCTTT.

CDR3 DNA: TGTGCCAGCCTCACCCTATTCCGGGACAGGGGAGGTCAGCCCCAGCATTTT. Translated: CASLTLFRDRGGQPQHF. The rearrangement links TRBV27 to TRBJ1-5; 10 nucleotides match TRBD1. The CDR3 totals 17 residues. Germline V lookup: CDR1 MNHEY, CDR2 SMNVEV (reference sequence). With V trimmed by 8 bases and J by 6 bases, 16 bases remained unmatched.

The CDR3 loop reads CASSPSNSPLHF. As DNA, the CDR3 is TGTGCCAGCTCACCATCGAATTCACCCCTCCACTTT. J is TRBJ1-6 and V is TRBV18; D ambiguous. The CDR3 runs to 12 residues. CDR1 and CDR2 (germline): KGHSH, LQKENI. V lost 2 bases and J 7 bases, leaving 3 bases between the germline ends.

The CDR3 DNA reads as TGTGCCAGCAGTGAGGGAAGGTCCAACACTGAAGCTTTCTTT. Its translation is CASSEGRSNTEAFF. This chain uses TRBV6-1 with TRBJ1-1; no clear D. Germline V gives CDR1 MNHNS, CDR2 SASEGT. The CDR3 spans 14 residues. Trimming shortened V by 3 bases and J by 2 bases, and 10 bases separated the two germline ends.

The chain joins TRBV19 to TRBJ1-4; D remains ambiguous. Trimming cost V 2 bases and J 0 bases, with 4 bases left between them. Per the germline V gene, CDR1 is LNHDA and CDR2 is SQIVND (reference sequence). The CDR3 length is 14 residues. The CDR3 region is CASSITATNEKLFF. The CDR3 bases are TGTGCCAGTAGTATAACTGCAACTAATGAAAAACTGTTTTTT.